Each of the 23 T cell receptor beta chains below was sequenced from the same sample in a study of blood T cell repertoires in COVID-19. Produced via immunoSEQ multiplex PCR; TCRdb's table is partial and in-frame only. Of tens of thousands of clones listed, approximately 86% are singletons. Sequencing used peripheral blood. These receptors were taken from a human donor in a cohort sampled during active COVID-19.

The rearrangement uses TRBV9 and TRBJ1-2; D might be TRBD1 (5 bases). The germline CDR1 and CDR2 sequences are SGDLS and YYNGEE. The CDR3 is 15 residues long. V lost 0 bases and J lost 4, with 13 bases in between. CDR3 in amino acids: CASSVDLGVAYGYTF. The CDR3 region has the DNA TGTGCCAGCAGCGTAGATCTAGGGGTGGCCTATGGCTACACCTTC.

The chain recombines TRBV4-1 with TRBJ2-7; 8 nucleotides agree with TRBD1. Germline V gene lookup returns CDR1 MGHRA and CDR2 YSYEKL. The CDR3 extends over 15 amino acids. V shed 4 bases, J shed 4 bases, and the junction held 9 bases outside the gene matches. The CDR3 DNA sequence: TGCGCCAGCAGCCCTGGACAGGGTAGCGTTTACGAGCAGTACTTC. Translating it yields CASSPGQGSVYEQYF.

The gene calls are TRBV10-3 and TRBJ2-6, with D maybe TRBD2 (6 bases). V gave up 6 bases and J gave up 0 bases, with 21 bases separating them. The CDR3 extends over 19 amino acids. The germline V gene has CDR1 ENHRY and CDR2 SYGVKD. The CDR3 DNA reads TGTGCCATCAGCCAAGCCCCCCAGGGAGGACGCTCTGGGGCCAACGTCCTGACTTTC. It yields the protein CAISQAPQGGRSGANVLTF.

J is TRBJ2-7 and V is TRBV3-1 (or the pseudogene TRBV3-2), with 7 bases identical to TRBD2. Germline V gene data show CDR1 as LGHDT and CDR2 as YNNKEL (reference sequence). This CDR3 has 12 amino acids. J was trimmed by 11 bases and V by 4 bases; bases with no gene match: 8. For the CDR3, the DNA is TGTGCCAGCAGCCCAGCTAGCGGCCTAGAGTACTTC. Translation gives CASSPASGLEYF.

This clone has only a few counts. V gene TRBV18 combines with J gene TRBJ1-1; D is ambiguous. The CDR3 contains 15 residues. Looked up from germline, CDR1 is KGHSH and CDR2 is LQKENI. Trimming took 6 bases from V and 0 from J, leaving 14 bases between them. The DNA of the CDR3 is TGTGCCAGCTCTCCTCGCGGCGCTATGAACACTGAAGCTTTCTTT. Translation gives CASSPRGAMNTEAFF.

The chain couples TRBV5-6 to TRBJ1-2, with 8 bases that match TRBD1. Trimming took 0 bases from V and 4 from J; bases not matched to a gene: 5. CDR3 size: 15 residues. Germline V gives CDR1 SGHDT, CDR2 YYEEEE. CDR3 sequence reads: CASSLEARGLYGYTF. The CDR3 nucleotides are TGTGCCAGCAGCTTGGAGGCCAGGGGGCTCTATGGCTACACCTTC.

The gene calls are TRBV12-3 or TRBV12-4 and TRBJ1-4; D is ambiguous. The CDR3 is 13 residues long. V lost 5 bases, J lost 4 bases, and 8 bases lay in between. DNA for the CDR3: TGTGCCAGCAGTCCACGGAGTAATGAAAAACTGTTTTTT. Protein sequence: CASSPRSNEKLFF.

The genes are TRBV27 and TRBJ1-3; D perhaps matches TRBD1 (5 bases). V was clipped by 2 bases and J by 5 bases, with 13 bases between them. This CDR3 is built from 15 residues. Germline V lookup: CDR1 MNHEY, CDR2 SMNVEV (reference sequence). For the CDR3, the DNA is TGTGCCAGCAGTTTACGCGGGGCCCAAAGAAACACCATATATTTT. Translated: CASSLRGAQRNTIYF.

The chain employs TRBV9 and TRBJ1-1; 7 bases match TRBD1. Germline values: CDR1 SGDLS, CDR2 YYNGEE. The CDR3 spans 15 residues. The V gene end was trimmed by 3 bases and the J gene end by 4 bases; junction bases not matched to a gene: 9. This CDR3 is CASSDPRQGGTEAFF. The CDR3 coding sequence is TGTGCCAGCAGCGACCCTCGACAGGGCGGCACTGAAGCTTTCTTT.

This sequence joins TRBV19 and TRBJ2-7; TRBD1 aligns across 7 bases. In germline, CDR1 is LNHDA, CDR2 SQIVND (reference sequence). The J segment lost 5 bases and the V segment lost 4 bases, leaving 14 bases of the junction unmatched. CDR3 length: 16 amino acids. CDR3 nucleotides: TGTGCCAGTAGTACCCCCGAGACAGGGAAGAGACACGAGCAGTACTTC. This sequence encodes CASSTPETGKRHEQYF.

This clone appeared once. The rearrangement uses TRBV12-3 or TRBV12-4 and TRBJ1-2; D might be TRBD1 (6 bases). The CDR3 loop spans 13 amino acids. Trimming removed 6 bases at V and 4 bases at J, with 12 bases between. As DNA, the CDR3 is TGTGCCAGCAGCCTCGGGACATCCTATGGCTACACCTTC. Protein product: CASSLGTSYGYTF.

The chain carries TRBV14 and TRBJ2-2, with a weak D call TRBD1 (5 bases). Germline-derived CDR1 and CDR2 are SGHDN and FVKESK. The ends were cut back, 3 bases at V and 0 bases at J, with 11 bases in the middle. This CDR3 has 16 amino acids. DNA for the CDR3: TGTGCCAGCAGCCAGGCAGGGAACGCGAACACCGGGGAGCTGTTTTTT. This codes for CASSQAGNANTGELFF. Looking up the rest from reference TRBV14 and TRBJ2-2 gives the full variable domain: EAGVTQFPSHSVIEKGQTVTLRCDPISGHDNLYWYRRVMGKEIKFLLHFVKESKQDESGMPNNRFLAERTGGTYSTLKVQPAELEDSGVYFCASSQAGNANTGELFFGEGSRLTVL.

CDR3 in amino acids: CASTSIGTGYEQYF. The CDR3 DNA is TGTGCCAGCACCTCAATTGGGACAGGCTACGAGCAGTACTTC. V is TRBV7-8 and J is TRBJ2-7, with TRBD1 identical over 8 bases. Trimming cost V 7 bases and J 3 bases; bases outside gene matches: 8. From germline, CDR1 is SGHVS and CDR2 FQNEAQ. CDR3 length: 14 residues.

The rearrangement joins TRBV11-3 to TRBJ2-7; D is perhaps TRBD1 (5 bases). Germline CDR1 reads SGHNT; CDR2 reads YENEEA. Trimming removed 2 bases from V and 7 bases from J, with 12 bases in between. This CDR3 has 13 residues. CDR3 sequence: CASSLSGPGEQYF. The CDR3 DNA is TGTGCCAGCAGCTTATCGGGTCCAGGGGAGCAGTACTTC.

The V gene is TRBV5-1, the J gene TRBJ1-4; tentative D call: TRBD1 (6 bases). CDR1 is SGHRS and CDR2 is YFSETQ in the germline V gene. Trimming left V 1 base short and J 4 bases short, with 8 bases between. There are 14 residues in the CDR3. CDR3 protein: CASSLTGLNEKLFF. Written as DNA, the CDR3 is TGCGCCAGCAGCTTGACAGGGCTTAATGAAAAACTGTTTTTT.

This chain links TRBV6-5 with TRBJ2-3; 8 nucleotides align to TRBD2. Germline CDR1 MNHEY, CDR2 SVGAGI. After removal of 0 bases from V and 5 bases from J, the junction contained 4 bases not matched to a gene. The length of the CDR3 is 15 residues. The CDR3 nucleotides read TGTGCCAGCAGTTACTCAAGAGCGGGAGAAGATACGCAGTATTTT. This sequence encodes CASSYSRAGEDTQYF.

The chain's CDR3 is CASSLLGTKAYEQYF. The DNA of the CDR3 is TGTGCCAGCAGTTTACTAGGGACAAAGGCCTACGAGCAGTACTTC. The gene calls are TRBV28 and TRBJ2-7; TRBD1 is a possible D gene (6 bases). Looked up from germline, CDR1 is MDHEN and CDR2 is SYDVKM. The CDR3 spans 15 residues. V dropped 2 bases and J dropped 2 bases, with 13 bases sitting between them.

This chain uses TRBV29-1 with TRBJ2-1; 7 bases agree with TRBD1. The CDR3 covers 12 residues. In germline, CDR1 is SQVTM, CDR2 ANQGSEA. With V trimmed by 7 bases and J by 3 bases, 3 bases remained unmatched. The CDR3: CSARQGYNEQFF. The CDR3 DNA reads TGCAGCGCCCGACAGGGCTACAATGAGCAGTTCTTC.

The DNA for the CDR3 is TGCGCCAGCAGTCGACTACCGGGACAGGGACTATACAATGAGCAGTTCTTC. This gives the protein CASSRLPGQGLYNEQFF. The gene calls are TRBV23-1 and TRBJ2-1, with 9 positions matching TRBD1. TRBV23-1 is given ORF status, its function remaining uncertain. The V gene end was trimmed by 4 bases and the J gene end by 4 bases; junction bases not matched to a gene: 11. This CDR3 spans 17 amino acids.

The chain employs TRBV7-3 and TRBJ2-1; possible D gene TRBD2, 6 bases. The germline V gene has CDR1 SGHTA and CDR2 FQGTGA. V lost 1 base, J lost 2 bases, and 9 bases lay in between. The CDR3 is 15 amino acids. For the CDR3, the DNA is TGTGCCAGCAGCTTAAGGTTAGCGGCCTACAATGAGCAGTTCTTC. This codes for CASSLRLAAYNEQFF.

The chain has TRBV2 and TRBJ1-6, with 8 nucleotides matching TRBD1. V dropped 2 bases and J dropped 9; count of bases not matched to a gene: 9. Germline CDR1 reads SNHLY; CDR2 reads FYNNEI. This CDR3 is 16 amino acids long. For the CDR3, the DNA is TGTGCCAGCAGTGAAAGGACAGGGAATAGAGGTTCACCCCTCCACTTT. Encoded protein: CASSERTGNRGSPLHF.

The chain couples TRBV5-1 to TRBJ2-1; TRBD1 matches at 9 bases. There are 15 residues in the CDR3. Germline-derived CDR1 and CDR2 are SGHRS and YFSETQ. J was trimmed by 4 bases and V by 2 bases; bases with no gene match: 4. CDR3 coding DNA: TGCGCCAGCAGCTTAACAGGGGGCCCATACAATGAGCAGTTCTTC. The encoded protein is CASSLTGGPYNEQFF.

The chain joins TRBV25-1 to TRBJ2-1, with no clear D. V was pared by 4 bases and J by 7 bases, with 5 bases between. This CDR3 spans 11 amino acids. Germline CDR1 MGHDK, CDR2 SYGVNS. Here the CDR3 reads CASSGPNEQFF. CDR3 bases: TGTGCCAGCAGTGGTCCAAATGAGCAGTTCTTC. Supplemented by reference TRBV25-1 and TRBJ2-1, the full variable domain reads EADIYQTPRYLVIGTGKKITLECSQTMGHDKMYWYQQDPGMELHLIHYSYGVNSTEKGDLSSESTVSRIRTEHFPLTLESARPSHTSQYLCASSGPNEQFFGPGTRLTVL.